This section outlines one TCR beta chain sequence together with its context. Original handling: Reference gene primer amplification in the assay estimated nucleated cell counts. Some clones are missing from TCRdb's copy, which holds only in-frame ones; the method was immunoSEQ multiplex PCR. V and J calls and clone size are as listed in that table; D and trimming were resolved from the DNA. The sample has roughly 100,000 clones, around 87% seen once. These data originate in a study of blood T cell repertoires in COVID-19. Study context: Collection of acute and convalescent COVID-19 samples took place in the United States, Italy and Spain.

The germline V gene has CDR1 SGHVS and CDR2 FNYEAQ. The length of the CDR3 is 15 residues. V was trimmed by 2 bases and J by 0 bases, leaving 8 bases between them. Sequenced: peripheral blood. This sequence joins TRBV7-6 and TRBJ2-1; perhaps TRBD1 as D (6 bases). This TCR was sampled from a woman between 45 and 65 years old with COVID-19, enrolled during active disease. CDR3 amino acids: CASSLTDSSYNEQFF. CDR3 DNA sequence: TGTGCCAGCAGCTTAACGGACAGCTCCTACAATGAGCAGTTCTTC.